This entry is about one T cell receptor (beta chain). Methods used by the authors: Cell counts per sample came from amplifying reference gene primers. Method: immunoSEQ multiplex PCR; TCRdb's copy keeps in-frame clones and lacks some. V and J calls and clone size are copied from that table; D and trimming were computed from the DNA. In the table there are over 70,000 clones, 80% of which are singletons. This sample stems from a study of blood T cell repertoires in COVID-19. The junction had 5 bases not matched to a gene; V was cut back by 4 bases and J by 5 bases. CDR3 length: 16 amino acids. Per germline, CDR1 SGHTA and CDR2 FQGTGA.

The sequenced material came from peripheral blood. The TCR originated in a woman of 80 years or more with acute or convalescent COVID-19. The chain combines TRBV7-3 with TRBJ2-3, with 14 bases lining up with TRBD2. In DNA form, the CDR3 reads TGTGCCAGCAGCTCCGGACTAGCGGGGGGTGGAGATACGCAGTATTTT. Protein product: CASSSGLAGGGDTQYF.